This T cell receptor beta chain came from a study of OX40 agonist ivuxolimab in advanced cancers. Study-level information: The patients received agonistic anti-OX40 (CD134) antibody ivuxolimab. Of the participants, over 30% had some prior anti-PD-1, anti-PD-L1 or anti-CTLA-4 therapy, which was allowed.

Patients were ineligible given autoimmune disease history or systemic immunosuppression. The V gene's germline CDR1 is SQVTM and CDR2 ANQGSEA. This CDR3 has 13 residues. Trimming left V 1 base short and J 1 base short, with 8 bases between. The assay was immunoSEQ multiplex PCR, and TCRdb's table has in-frame clones only and misses some. The sample carries tens of thousands of clones, around 80% recorded once. General study results and limits: Among the lowest peripheral clonal expansion occurred in 0.1-3.0 mg/kg partial responders.

Concerning this clone: Its cognate antigen is unknown.

The rearrangement uses TRBV29-1 and TRBJ2-7, with no clear D. The sample here was CD4+ or CD8+ T cells sorted from blood, taken in a trial of the OX40 agonist ivuxolimab. The receptor's source is an adult with an advanced solid tumor such as melanoma, head and neck, liver or kidney cancer. CDR3 sequence (DNA): TGCAGCGTTGAAGCCCATGGGTCCTACGAGCAGTACTTC. It is translated as CSVEAHGSYEQYF.